Shown below are 27 T cell receptor beta chains from a single sample sequenced in a study of PD-1 blockade in mismatch repair-deficient tumors (TCRdb year 2017). Library preparation was by the immunoSEQ multiplex PCR assay. This is the immuneACCESS table as TCRdb keeps it, with only in-frame sequences that have V and J called. A part of the clones is gone; compared with another copy, unresolved V genes explain less than half, and the rest is unexplained. The table for this sample lists about 130,000 clones; 88% of them were counted only once. The ten largest clonotypes hold about 11% of the sample. The source material was peripheral blood, sampled approximately 70 weeks after starting pembrolizumab. The receptors were sampled from an adult with mismatch repair-deficient cancer.

The J gene is TRBJ2-3, the V gene TRBV7-9, with 7 bases matching TRBD1. Germline V lookup: CDR1 SEHNR, CDR2 FQNEAQ (reference sequence). CDR3 length: 14 amino acids. With V trimmed by 3 bases and J by 0 bases, 0 bases remained unmatched. The CDR3 sequence: CASSLGQSTDTQYF. CDR3 DNA: TGTGCCAGCAGCTTGGGACAGAGCACAGATACGCAGTATTTT.

This clone was recorded only once. V and J are TRBV27 and TRBJ1-2; D is ambiguous. Germline V gene sequence: CDR1 MNHEY, CDR2 SMNVEV (reference sequence). There are 15 residues in the CDR3. V lost 6 bases to trimming and J lost 5 bases, with 19 bases between them. The DNA for the CDR3 is TGTGCCAGCAGCCCACAAGGCCCTTCCCGTTATGGCTACACCTTC. Translating it yields CASSPQGPSRYGYTF.

The gene calls are TRBV5-1 and TRBJ2-3; 9 bases agree with TRBD1. There are 14 residues in the CDR3. Germline trimming cut 3 bases from V and 3 bases from J; bases unmatched to any gene: 2. Germline V CDR1 and CDR2: SGHRS, YFSETQ. Here the CDR3 reads CASSYGQGTDTQYF. DNA of the CDR3: TGCGCCAGCAGCTATGGACAGGGGACAGATACGCAGTATTTT. The full variable domain, completed using reference TRBV5-1 and TRBJ2-3, is KAGVTQTPRYLIKTRGQQVTLSCSPISGHRSVSWYQQTPGQGLQFLFEYFSETQRNKGNFPGRFSGRQFSNSRSEMNVSTLELGDSALYLCASSYGQGTDTQYFGPGTRLTVL.

V gene TRBV29-1 combines with J gene TRBJ2-5; D may be TRBD1 (6 bases). This CDR3 is 14 amino acids long. Per germline, CDR1 SQVTM and CDR2 ANQGSEA. Trimming took 6 bases from V and 7 from J, leaving 21 bases between them. This chain's CDR3 is CSVPNRDLGLTQYF. The CDR3 region has the DNA TGCAGCGTCCCTAACAGGGACCTGGGTTTGACCCAGTACTTC.

This clone was recorded many times. The V gene is TRBV7-2, the J gene TRBJ2-7, with unresolved D. The germline gives CDR1 SGHTA, CDR2 FQGNSA. This CDR3 is 15 amino acids long. V was clipped by 3 bases and J by 2 bases, with 14 bases between them. The CDR3 DNA reads TGTGCCAGCAGCTTGACTGTCCGCCTGGCCTACGAGCAGTACTTC. Residues: CASSLTVRLAYEQYF.

This clone has only one observation. V is TRBV4-3 and J is TRBJ2-5; no firm D call. The CDR3 is 13 amino acids. V was cut by 1 base and J by 4 bases, with 7 bases left in between. CDR1 is LGHNA and CDR2 is YSLEER in the germline V gene. Here the CDR3 reads CASSQAQRETQYF. DNA for the CDR3: TGCGCCAGCAGCCAAGCCCAGAGAGAGACCCAGTACTTC.

The J gene is TRBJ1-2, the V gene TRBV7-2; 9 positions agree with TRBD1. This CDR3 has 13 residues. Germline V CDR1 and CDR2: SGHTA, FQGNSA. V was clipped by 6 bases and J by 8 bases; unmatched bases: 7. The CDR3 region has the DNA TGTGCCAGCAGTCCTGGACAGGGGTCCGGCTACACCTTC. Amino acid sequence: CASSPGQGSGYTF.

V usage is TRBV28 and J usage is TRBJ2-1; D may be TRBD1 (5 bases). The CDR3 totals 15 residues. V lost 6 bases and J 0 bases, leaving 12 bases between the germline ends. CDR1 and CDR2 (germline): MDHEN, SYDVKM. Written as DNA, the CDR3 is TGTGCCAGCAGACAGGACACCAGCTCCTACAATGAGCAGTTCTTC. It is translated as CASRQDTSSYNEQFF.

This rearrangement joins TRBV7-9 to TRBJ1-2; no clear D. Trimming removed 2 bases at V and 4 bases at J, with 11 bases between. Germline V gene sequence: CDR1 SEHNR, CDR2 FQNEAQ (reference sequence). The CDR3 is 14 amino acids. For the CDR3, the DNA is TGTGCCAGCAGCTTACTCCCCCGTAGCTATGGCTACACCTTC. This encodes CASSLLPRSYGYTF. The full variable domain, in which reference TRBV7-9 and TRBJ1-2 provide the parts outside the CDR3, is DTGVSQNPRHKITKRGQNVTFRCDPISEHNRLYWYRQTLGQGPEFLTYFQNEAQLEKSRLLSDRFSAERPKGSFSTLEIQRTEQGDSAMYLCASSLLPRSYGYTFGSGTRLTVV.

The rearrangement links TRBV4-3 to TRBJ2-3; D may be TRBD1 (5 bases). V lost 1 base, J lost 1 base, and 9 bases lay in between. Looked up from germline, CDR1 is LGHNA and CDR2 is YSLEER. This CDR3 comprises 15 residues. CDR3 in amino acids: CASSQAQGRTDTQYF. In nucleotides, the CDR3 is TGCGCCAGCAGCCAAGCCCAGGGTCGCACAGATACGCAGTATTTT.

The table lists this clone with a count of one. V gene TRBV7-9 combines with J gene TRBJ2-2; perhaps D is TRBD1 or TRBD2 (6 bases each). The V and J ends lost 2 bases and 7 bases respectively, with 11 bases between them. The CDR3 extends over 14 amino acids. Per germline, CDR1 SEHNR and CDR2 FQNEAQ (reference sequence). The CDR3 DNA reads TGTGCCAGCAGCTTAACGGGGGCAATCGGGGAGCTGTTTTTT. Translation gives CASSLTGAIGELFF.

This chain uses TRBV28 with TRBJ1-5; D is unresolved. Germline V lookup: CDR1 MDHEN, CDR2 SYDVKM. V lost 2 bases to trimming and J lost 7 bases, with 15 bases between them. This CDR3 region has 15 residues. The CDR3 loop is CASSLRQTRNQPQHF. The CDR3 DNA sequence: TGTGCCAGCAGTTTACGGCAGACCAGAAACCAGCCCCAGCATTTT.

J is TRBJ2-2 and V is TRBV27; no firm D call. Trimming pared 4 bases from V and 5 bases from J, leaving 20 bases between. The CDR3 has 17 residues. Germline V CDR1 and CDR2: MNHEY, SMNVEV (reference sequence). CDR3 nucleotides: TGTGCCAGCAGTTCCCCGGCCGGGTCCCTTGCAACCGGGGAGCTGTTTTTT. Its protein is CASSSPAGSLATGELFF.

The CDR3 loop is CASSLGQIQETQYF. CDR3 bases: TGTGCCAGCAGCTTGGGGCAGATCCAAGAGACCCAGTACTTC. V usage is TRBV5-4 and J usage is TRBJ2-5; D call uncertain. CDR3 length: 14 amino acids. Germline CDR1 and CDR2: SGHNT and YYREEE (reference sequence). The V and J ends lost 0 bases and 1 base respectively, with 7 bases between them.

V gene TRBV9 combines with J gene TRBJ2-1; 9 positions match TRBD2. The CDR3 has 15 amino acids. The germline V gene has CDR1 SGDLS and CDR2 YYNGEE. The junction had 9 bases not matched to a gene; V was cut back by 3 bases and J by 8 bases. CDR3 bases: TGTGCCAGCAGCGCCGGTAGCGGGAGTACGGATGAGCAGTTCTTC. It codes for CASSAGSGSTDEQFF.

The rearrangement joins TRBV4-1 to TRBJ2-3; TRBD2 aligns across 8 bases. V lost 1 base and J lost 1; bases outside the gene matches: 7. This CDR3 has 17 amino acids. The germline V gene encodes CDR1 MGHRA and CDR2 YSYEKL. The CDR3 coding sequence is TGCGCCAGCAGCCAAGGTCGAGCGGGAGTCCGCACAGATACGCAGTATTTT. This gives the protein CASSQGRAGVRTDTQYF.

This clone has a single count. This chain joins TRBV29-1 and TRBJ2-7, with 11 positions matching TRBD1. In germline, CDR1 is SQVTM, CDR2 ANQGSEA. After removal of 1 base from V and 2 bases from J, the junction contained 4 bases not matched to a gene. The CDR3 loop spans 15 amino acids. The CDR3 DNA reads as TGCAGCGTTGAAGCCCCGGGACAGGGGGCCTACGAGCAGTACTTC. As protein: CSVEAPGQGAYEQYF.

The chain couples TRBV29-1 to TRBJ1-5; D ambiguous. There are 13 residues in the CDR3. Trimming pared 6 bases from V and 5 bases from J, leaving 14 bases between. Looked up from germline, CDR1 is SQVTM and CDR2 is ANQGSEA. CDR3 bases: TGCAGCGTCGCAATGGGTGTGGATCAGCCCCAGCATTTT. Encoded protein: CSVAMGVDQPQHF.

V gene TRBV5-1 combines with J gene TRBJ2-7, with D perhaps TRBD1 (7 bases). CDR1 is SGHRS and CDR2 is YFSETQ in the germline V gene. V lost 3 bases, J lost 3 bases, and 13 bases lay in between. This CDR3 contains 14 residues. CDR3 protein: CASSSRGDLYEQYF. CDR3 in DNA: TGCGCCAGCAGCTCCAGGGGGGACCTCTACGAGCAGTACTTC.

This chain connects TRBV7-2 to TRBJ1-1; D gene uncertain. The CDR3 is 15 amino acids. V was pared by 5 bases and J by 5 bases, with 18 bases between. The germline V gene has CDR1 SGHTA and CDR2 FQGNSA. The CDR3 loop reads CASSPPGGPQTEAFF. The CDR3 DNA reads as TGTGCCAGCAGCCCCCCGGGAGGTCCCCAAACTGAAGCTTTCTTT.

The chain uses TRBV7-8 and TRBJ1-1; 9 bases agree with TRBD1. Looked up from germline, CDR1 is SGHVS and CDR2 is FQNEAQ. With V trimmed by 4 bases and J by 3 bases, 15 bases remained unmatched. The CDR3 loop spans 18 amino acids. The CDR3 DNA is TGTGCCAGCAGCTCAAAACGTCCCGGGACAGGGAGGGACACTGAAGCTTTCTTT. Translated, it gives CASSSKRPGTGRDTEAFF.

This rearrangement joins TRBV2 to TRBJ2-3; no reliable D call. The germline V gene encodes CDR1 SNHLY and CDR2 FYNNEI. V dropped 7 bases and J dropped 1 base, with 18 bases sitting between them. The CDR3 is 16 amino acids. CDR3 protein: CASTLDENWGTDTQYF. The CDR3 bases are TGTGCCAGCACCCTCGATGAAAACTGGGGCACAGATACGCAGTATTTT.

The V and J genes are TRBV5-4 and TRBJ2-3; D gene unclear. Trimming left V 1 base short and J 0 bases short, with 6 bases between. The germline gives CDR1 SGHNT, CDR2 YYREEE (reference sequence). This CDR3 is 14 amino acids long. The CDR3 region is CASSLWQSTDTQYF. CDR3 nucleotide sequence: TGTGCCAGCAGCTTGTGGCAGAGCACAGATACGCAGTATTTT. The whole variable domain, remainder taken from reference TRBV5-4 and TRBJ2-3, is ETGVTQSPTHLIKTRGQQVTLRCSSQSGHNTVSWYQQALGQGPQFIFQYYREEENGRGNFPPRFSGLQFPNYSSELNVNALELDDSALYLCASSLWQSTDTQYFGPGTRLTVL.

To note about this clone: One end of the junction varies from germline; a read error may be responsible. The chain carries TRBV2 and TRBJ2-6; the D is unclear. This CDR3 is built from 18 residues. Germline V gives CDR1 SNHLY, CDR2 FYNNEI. DNA for the CDR3: TGTGCCAGCAGTAAAACCCTCGGGCCCACTTCTGTGGCCAACGTCCTGACTTTC. Its protein is CASSKTLGPTSVANVLTF.

The chain has TRBV19 and TRBJ2-1; D unclear. Trimming left V 7 bases short and J 0 bases short, with 13 bases between. The CDR3 length is 15 residues. Germline CDR1 reads LNHDA; CDR2 reads SQIVND (reference sequence). The chain's CDR3 is CASTGVLSSYNEQFF. The CDR3 DNA follows: TGTGCCAGTACTGGCGTCTTAAGCTCCTACAATGAGCAGTTCTTC. Variable domain in full (rest from reference TRBV19 and TRBJ2-1): DGGITQSPKYLFRKEGQNVTLSCEQNLNHDAMYWYRQDPGQGLRLIYYSQIVNDFQKGDIAEGYSVSREKKESFPLTVTSAQKNPTAFYLCASTGVLSSYNEQFFGPGTRLTVL.

The gene calls are TRBV7-3 and TRBJ2-6, with a possible D match to TRBD1 (5 bases). V shed 5 bases and J shed 3 bases, with 11 bases lying between them. CDR1 SGHTA and CDR2 FQGTGA come from the germline V gene. The CDR3 runs to 15 residues. The CDR3 loop is CASSIQGGGANVLTF. The CDR3 DNA reads as TGTGCCAGCAGCATCCAGGGCGGTGGGGCCAACGTCCTGACTTTC.

The V and J genes are TRBV4-3 and TRBJ2-6; 12 bases map to TRBD2. The CDR3 consists of 18 residues. Trimming at V came to 4 bases and at J to 1 base, leaving 5 bases not matched to a gene. CDR1 LGHNA and CDR2 YSLEER come from the germline V gene. The CDR3 reads CASSRRLAGASGANVLTF. The CDR3 DNA is TGCGCCAGCAGCCGACGACTAGCGGGAGCGTCTGGGGCCAACGTCCTGACTTTC.